These T cell receptor beta chains were read from a single sample in a study of OX40 agonist ivuxolimab in advanced cancers. Data came from immunoSEQ multiplex PCR; TCRdb stores just in-frame clones and leaves some out. The sample yields 90,000 to 130,000 clones, less than 95% seen once. Sequenced here: CD4+ or CD8+ T cells sorted from blood, sampled in a trial of the OX40 agonist ivuxolimab. The receptors were sampled from an adult with an advanced solid tumor such as melanoma, head and neck, liver or kidney cancer. The CDR3 runs from the conserved cysteine through the conserved F or W. The D gene is left open where the match is weak. Size values are once, few and many counts, or a class for expanded clones, and some rows have none.

abundance	d_gene	v_gene	j_gene	CDR3nt	CDR3aa
.	.	TRBV6-6	TRBJ2-5	TGTGCCAGCAGTCAAGAGACCCAGTACTTC	CASSQETQYF
.	.	TRBV11-2	TRBJ2-7	TGTGCCAGCAGCTTAGGGCGGCCCAACTACGAGCAGTACTTC	CASSLGRPNYEQYF
.	TRBD2	TRBV9	TRBJ2-3	TGTGCCAGCAGCGCACGGGGACTAGCACCAGATACGCAGTATTTT	CASSARGLAPDTQYF
.	TRBD1	TRBV23-1	TRBJ1-2	TGCGCCAGCAGTCAATTCACCCAGGGGGGAGCTAACTATGGCTACACCTTC	CASSQFTQGGANYGYTF
.	.	TRBV11-3	TRBJ2-1	TGTGCCAGCAGCTTAAGGGGTAGTTTCAGTGAGCAGTTCTTC	CASSLRGSFSEQFF
.	.	TRBV5-1	TRBJ1-1	TGCGCCAGCTCCCCGGGAGGGGGGCGGCCTGAAGCTTTCTTT	CASSPGGGRPEAFF
.	.	TRBV19	TRBJ2-1	TGTGCCAGTAGTATGCGCCCCTCTGGAGATGAGCAGTTCTTC	CASSMRPSGDEQFF
.	TRBD1	TRBV5-1	TRBJ1-1	TGCGCCAGCAGCCCGCTGAACAGGGGACAGAACACTGAAGCTTTCTTT	CASSPLNRGQNTEAFF
.	.	TRBV5-1	TRBJ1-2	TGCGCCAGCAGCTTGCCCCGACGGGGTATGAGGGGAGATGGCTACACCTTC	CASSLPRRGMRGDGYTF
once	.	TRBV23-1	TRBJ1-1	TGCGCCAGGTCGGGGGACACTGAAGCTTTCTTT	CARSGDTEAFF
.	.	TRBV1	TRBJ1-5	TGCACCAGCAGCCTAGGAGGGTCTTGGCACAGGGGGGACGGTCAGCCCCAGCATTTT	CTSSLGGSWHRGDGQPQHF
.	.	TRBV7-9	TRBJ2-3	TGTGCCAGCAGCTTAGGCTCTACAGATACGCAGTATTTT	CASSLGSTDTQYF
.	.	TRBV7-9	TRBJ2-1	TGTGCCAGCAGCCCTACGGACTCCAAGGAGGTCTTC	CASSPTDSKEVF
.	TRBD2	TRBV10-2	TRBJ2-1	TGCGCCACTAAATGGACTAGCGGCTTCTGGGAGCAGTTCTTC	CATKWTSGFWEQFF
.	TRBD2	TRBV5-5	TRBJ2-5	TGTGCCAGCAGCTCCGGACTAGTAGGAGAGACCCAGTACTTC	CASSSGLVGETQYF
.	TRBD2	TRBV11-3	TRBJ2-3	TGTGCCAGCAGCCCCTGGGCGGGAGTGCCAGATACGCAGTATTTT	CASSPWAGVPDTQYF
.	TRBD1	TRBV19	TRBJ1-4	TGTGCCACTCGAAGGGGACAGGGGATAGAAAAACTGTTTTTT	CATRRGQGIEKLFF
.	TRBD2	TRBV6-9	TRBJ2-7	TGTGCCAGCAGTTACTCTGGCGGGAGTTACGAGCAGTACTTC	CASSYSGGSYEQYF
.	.	TRBV6-5	TRBJ2-2	TGTGCCAGCAGTTACGGAGGATTCAACACCGGGGAGCTGTTTTTT	CASSYGGFNTGELFF
.	.	TRBV19	TRBJ2-7	TGTGCCAGTAGGTCGTCGTTTGTGGGGGCCTCCTACGAGCAGTACTTC	CASRSSFVGASYEQYF
once	TRBD2	TRBV5-1	TRBJ2-3	TGCGCCAGCAGCTTGGTGTGGACTAGCGGGGGCACAGATACGCAGTATTTT	CASSLVWTSGGTDTQYF
.	.	TRBV6-1	TRBJ1-1	TGTGCCAGCAGTCCTGGAGGGAGGGGGGCTGAAGCTTTCTTT	CASSPGGRGAEAFF
.	TRBD2	TRBV7-9	TRBJ2-5	TGTGCCAGCAGCCCAACTAGCGGGAGTGAGACCCAGTACTTC	CASSPTSGSETQYF
.	TRBD1	TRBV19	TRBJ1-1	TGTGCCAGTAGTAATCCTGGACAGGGACGGTATAACACTGAAGCTTTCTTT	CASSNPGQGRYNTEAFF
.	.	TRBV5-1	TRBJ2-5	TGCGCCAGCAGCTGGAACCCCCAGGAGACCCAGTACTTC	CASSWNPQETQYF
.	.	TRBV30	TRBJ2-5	TGTGCCTGGAGCGGTTGGGGGGGCGCGAAGGAGACCCAGTACTTC	CAWSGWGGAKETQYF
.	.	TRBV27	TRBJ1-4	TGTGCCAGCAGTTTAACTTCCGGGACTGAAAAACTGTTTTTT	CASSLTSGTEKLFF
.	.	TRBV30	TRBJ2-3	TGTGCCTGGAGTGCTAAGGATACGCAGTATTTT	CAWSAKDTQYF
.	.	TRBV5-7	TRBJ2-2	TGTGCCAGCAGCTCGTCAGGAATGGGGGGAATGAACACCGGGGAGCTGTTTTTT	CASSSSGMGGMNTGELFF
.	.	TRBV19	TRBJ1-4	TGTGCCAGTAGTATAAATCGGGCAGCTTCGCCTAATGAAAAACTGTTTTTT	CASSINRAASPNEKLFF
.	.	TRBV20-1	TRBJ2-1	TGCAGTGCTTACAACAATGAGCAGTTCTTC	CSAYNNEQFF
.	.	TRBV5-4	TRBJ1-6	TGTGCCAGCAGCTTGAGTCTCCGGTCCGGCGCTTCACCCCTCCACTTT	CASSLSLRSGASPLHF
few	.	TRBV6-4	TRBJ1-1	TGTGCCAGCCCGAGACGGGTGAACACTGAAGCTTTCTTT	CASPRRVNTEAFF
.	TRBD1	TRBV5-4	TRBJ1-2	TGTGCCAGCAGCTCCGGGGACAGGGTACGGAATGGCTACACCTTC	CASSSGDRVRNGYTF
.	.	TRBV5-4	TRBJ2-6	TGTGCCAGCAGCTTGGAGCTCGCTGGGGCCAACGTCCTGACTTTC	CASSLELAGANVLTF
.	.	TRBV27	TRBJ2-3	TGTGCCAGCAGACAATCTACCGGAGATACGCAGTATTTT	CASRQSTGDTQYF
.	TRBD2	TRBV7-2	TRBJ2-3	TGTGCCAGCAGCCATGACGCGGCGGGAGGCACAGATACGCAGTATTTT	CASSHDAAGGTDTQYF
.	.	TRBV16	TRBJ2-5	TGTGCCAGCAGGCGTCGCGAGGAGACCCAGTACTTC	CASRRREETQYF
.	.	TRBV19	TRBJ2-3	TGTGCCAGTAGTATTTCTAGACCCCACACAGATACGCAGTATTTT	CASSISRPHTDTQYF
.	.	TRBV5-6	TRBJ2-4	TGTGCCAGCACTCAGGGGCGGGTATACGAAAACATTCAGTACTTC	CASTQGRVYENIQYF
.	TRBD2	TRBV2	TRBJ2-5	TGTGCCAGCAGCCGAGGGACTAGCGCGTACCAAGAGACCCAGTACTTC	CASSRGTSAYQETQYF
once	TRBD2	TRBV2	TRBJ2-3	TGTGCCAGCAGTGACCAGCGGGGTAGCACAGATACGCAGTATTTT	CASSDQRGSTDTQYF
.	.	TRBV19	TRBJ1-1	TGTGCCAGTAGTATAGTGGCGAATACTGAAGCTTTCTTT	CASSIVANTEAFF
.	.	TRBV2	TRBJ2-7	TGTGCCAGCAGTGCGAACACGGGCTCCTACGAGCAGTACTTC	CASSANTGSYEQYF
.	TRBD1	TRBV6-1	TRBJ2-7	TGTGCCAGCAGTAAGGGGACAGGGGGCCCCTACGAGCAGTACTTC	CASSKGTGGPYEQYF
few	.	TRBV20-1	TRBJ1-1	TGCAGTGCCGGGTCGAACACTGAAGCTTTCTTT	CSAGSNTEAFF